Following are 27 T cell receptor beta chains from one sample sequenced in a study of blood T cell repertoires in COVID-19. Clones were sequenced by immunoSEQ multiplex PCR, and TCRdb holds only the in-frame ones, with some missing. The sample consists of over 45,000 clones, approximately 82% of them appearing once. The sequenced material came from peripheral blood. The receptors come from a human donor in a cohort sampled during active or convalescent COVID-19.

J is TRBJ1-2 and V is TRBV7-2; a possible D gene is TRBD1 (5 bases). This CDR3 has 19 residues. V was cut by 1 base and J by 8 bases, with 29 bases left in between. Germline values: CDR1 SGHTA, CDR2 FQGNSA. CDR3 DNA sequence: TGTGCCAGCAGCTTAGTTGCGATCTCCGGCGGGGGTGGCGGTGAGGGCTACACCTTC. Translated, it gives CASSLVAISGGGGGEGYTF. The full variable domain, its missing parts supplied by reference TRBV7-2 and TRBJ1-2, is GAGVSQSPSNKVTEKGKDVELRCDPISGHTALYWYRQSLGQGLEFLIYFQGNSAPDKSGLPSDRFSAERTGGSVSTLTIQRTQQEDSAVYLCASSLVAISGGGGGEGYTFGSGTRLTVV.

This chain uses TRBV7-2 with TRBJ1-2; TRBD1 matches 7 bases. V lost 6 bases and J lost 3; bases outside the gene matches: 4. Germline V gene sequence: CDR1 SGHTA, CDR2 FQGNSA. The CDR3 length is 13 residues. This chain's CDR3 is CASSYDRDYGYTF. Here the CDR3 DNA reads TGTGCCAGCAGTTACGACAGGGACTATGGCTACACCTTC.

This chain's CDR3 is CASSALGDRGPETQYF. CDR3 DNA: TGTGCCAGCAGCGCCCTAGGGGACAGGGGGCCTGAGACCCAGTACTTC. This rearrangement joins TRBV9 to TRBJ2-5, with TRBD1 matching 12 bases. CDR3 length equals 16 residues. Germline V gene sequence: CDR1 SGDLS, CDR2 YYNGEE. With V trimmed by 3 bases and J by 5 bases, 8 bases remained unmatched.

The genes are TRBV27 and TRBJ1-2; D gene unclear. In germline, CDR1 is MNHEY, CDR2 SMNVEV (reference sequence). Between the trimmed V and J ends, which lost 3 bases and 7 bases, there was a span of 21 bases. The CDR3 runs 16 residues. The chain's CDR3 is CASSFVSGTRVFGYTF. CDR3 DNA: TGTGCCAGCAGTTTCGTCTCGGGCACTAGGGTCTTTGGCTACACCTTC.

The chain carries TRBV7-9 and TRBJ2-6; D is possibly TRBD1 (6 bases). The ends were cut back, 4 bases at V and 4 bases at J, with 20 bases in the middle. The germline gives CDR1 SEHNR, CDR2 FQNEAQ (reference sequence). The CDR3 has 18 residues. The CDR3 nucleotides are TGTGCCAGCAGCTCTCTGACAGGTATCCTGGTCGGGGCCAACGTCCTGACTTTC. It codes for CASSSLTGILVGANVLTF.

This chain links TRBV29-1 with TRBJ2-1; tentative D call: TRBD1 (6 bases). Looked up from germline, CDR1 is SQVTM and CDR2 is ANQGSEA. The CDR3 consists of 15 residues. The germline V and J ends were trimmed by 7 bases and 0 bases, with 16 bases remaining between them. The CDR3: CSAPAGASSYNEQFF. CDR3 sequence (DNA): TGCAGCGCCCCCGCAGGGGCGAGCTCCTACAATGAGCAGTTCTTC.

The V gene is TRBV7-2, the J gene TRBJ2-2; D might be TRBD2 (6 bases). The V end lost 1 base, the J end lost 5 bases, and 8 bases lay between the germline ends. Germline loops: CDR1 SGHTA, CDR2 FQGNSA. This CDR3 contains 14 residues. CDR3 DNA: TGTGCCAGCAGCTTAGGAGGGAGGACCGGGGAGCTGTTTTTT. Translation gives CASSLGGRTGELFF.

This clone was seen just once. The chain combines TRBV15 with TRBJ1-5, with D possibly TRBD1 on 6 matching bases. Germline V gene data show CDR1 as LNHNV and CDR2 as YYDKDF (reference sequence). The ends were cut back, 1 base at V and 7 bases at J, with 8 bases in the middle. This CDR3 spans 13 amino acids. The DNA for the CDR3 is TGTGCCACCAGCAGAGTACAGGGCCAGCCCCAGCATTTT. Protein: CATSRVQGQPQHF.

The chain is built from TRBV6-2 or TRBV6-3 and TRBJ2-1, with 10 bases aligning to TRBD2. Per germline, CDR1 MNHEY and CDR2 SVGEGT. J gave up 5 bases and V 6 bases, and 7 bases lay outside the gene matches. The CDR3 runs 15 residues. CDR3 nucleotides: TGTGCCAGCAGCCGTAGCGGGGGGATCAACAATGAGCAGTTCTTC. This encodes CASSRSGGINNEQFF.

The chain couples TRBV7-3 to TRBJ1-1; D is perhaps TRBD1 (5 bases). CDR3 length: 14 amino acids. The ends were cut back, 5 bases at V and 1 base at J, with 11 bases in the middle. Germline V CDR1 and CDR2: SGHTA, FQGTGA. CDR3 nucleotides: TGTGCCAGCAGCACGGAAACAGGGAACACTGAAGCTTTCTTT. This sequence encodes CASSTETGNTEAFF.

The rearrangement uses TRBV19 and TRBJ1-5; TRBD1 aligns across 12 bases. V lost 5 bases to trimming and J lost 6 bases; unmatched junction nucleotides: 2. The length of the CDR3 is 14 residues. Germline loops: CDR1 LNHDA, CDR2 SQIVND (reference sequence). The CDR3 sequence is CASSGTGGSQPQHF. CDR3 sequence (DNA): TGTGCCAGTAGTGGGACAGGGGGCAGTCAGCCCCAGCATTTT.

This rearrangement joins TRBV5-1 to TRBJ2-2, with D unclear. Between the trimmed V and J ends, which lost 6 bases and 1 base, there was a span of 10 bases. The CDR3 runs 14 residues. Germline V gene lookup returns CDR1 SGHRS and CDR2 YFSETQ. The CDR3 spells CASTHSGNTGELFF. The DNA of the CDR3 is TGCGCCAGCACTCACAGTGGGAACACCGGGGAGCTGTTTTTT.

The V and J genes are TRBV18 and TRBJ1-1; TRBD1 aligns across 9 bases. CDR3 length: 16 amino acids. J gave up 2 bases and V 6 bases, and 10 bases lay outside the gene matches. From germline, CDR1 is KGHSH and CDR2 LQKENI. The CDR3 nucleotides read TGTGCCAGCTCTCTCGGACAGGGGCTCGGAAACACTGAAGCTTTCTTT. Its protein is CASSLGQGLGNTEAFF.

The chain's CDR3 is CASSLGQSNQPQHF. In DNA, the CDR3 is TGTGCCAGCAGTTTAGGTCAGAGCAATCAGCCCCAGCATTTT. The chain has TRBV28 and TRBJ1-5; D remains unclear. The V and J ends lost 2 bases and 1 base respectively, with 6 bases between them. This CDR3 has 14 residues. Germline V CDR1 and CDR2: MDHEN, SYDVKM.

This clone was seen a few times. CDR3 DNA sequence: TGCGCCAGCAGCTTGGGACAGTCCACCGGGGAGCTGTTTTTT. Translation: CASSLGQSTGELFF. The gene calls are TRBV5-1 and TRBJ2-2, with D tentatively TRBD1 (5 bases). There are 14 residues in the CDR3. V dropped 0 bases and J dropped 4 bases, with 7 bases sitting between them. Germline CDR1 and CDR2: SGHRS and YFSETQ.

This clone occurred once. The genes are TRBV2 and TRBJ2-7; a weak D match, TRBD1 (6 bases). V was shortened by 10 bases and J by 2 bases, with 12 bases between the two germline ends. This CDR3 spans 12 amino acids. The germline V gene encodes CDR1 SNHLY and CDR2 FYNNEI. CDR3 nucleotides: TGTGCCACCCTAACAGGGCCCTACGAGCAGTACTTC. Translated: CATLTGPYEQYF.

The J gene is TRBJ1-2, the V gene TRBV6-1; 7 bases fit TRBD1. The CDR3 is 14 residues long. J lost 4 bases, V lost 1 base, and 3 bases had no gene match. Germline V gene sequence: CDR1 MNHNS, CDR2 SASEGT. CDR3 in DNA: TGTGCCAGCAGTGAAGGTGCAGGGGGCTATGGCTACACCTTC. Amino acid sequence: CASSEGAGGYGYTF.

The chain uses TRBV19 and TRBJ1-2; weak D call: TRBD1 (5 bases). The germline V and J ends were trimmed by 6 bases and 5 bases, with 7 bases remaining between them. Germline CDR1 reads LNHDA; CDR2 reads SQIVND (reference sequence). The CDR3 has 11 amino acids. CDR3 region: CASRPGYGYTF. The CDR3 bases are TGTGCCAGTAGGCCAGGGTATGGCTACACCTTC. Full variable domain (outside the CDR3, taken from reference TRBV19 and TRBJ1-2): DGGITQSPKYLFRKEGQNVTLSCEQNLNHDAMYWYRQDPGQGLRLIYYSQIVNDFQKGDIAEGYSVSREKKESFPLTVTSAQKNPTAFYLCASRPGYGYTFGSGTRLTVV.

This chain links TRBV4-2 with TRBJ2-3, with 7 bases fitting TRBD1. The germline V gene has CDR1 LGHNA and CDR2 YNFKEQ. This CDR3 region has 19 residues. V was pared by 1 base and J by 2 bases, with 15 bases of the junction left unmatched. This chain's CDR3 is CASSQAQPQRQGHTDTQYF. DNA of the CDR3: TGTGCCAGCAGCCAAGCACAACCCCAAAGACAGGGACACACAGATACGCAGTATTTT.

This chain connects TRBV3-1 (or the pseudogene TRBV3-2) to TRBJ1-2; 9 bases match TRBD1. CDR3 length equals 14 residues. With 2 bases clipped from V and 7 bases from J, the junction kept 5 bases outside the gene matches. Per the germline V gene, CDR1 is LGHDT and CDR2 is YNNKEL (reference sequence). CDR3 DNA: TGTGCCAGCAGCCAACCGGGACAGGGAGGTGGCTACACCTTC. This translates into CASSQPGQGGGYTF.

V usage is TRBV4-3 and J usage is TRBJ2-3; 9 bases are a match to TRBD1. From germline, CDR1 is LGHNA and CDR2 YSLEER. V lost 4 bases, J lost 4 bases, and 3 bases stayed unmatched. CDR3 length: 14 residues. CDR3 residues: CASSRGQGSDTQYF. The CDR3 DNA reads TGCGCCAGCAGCCGCGGACAGGGGTCAGATACGCAGTATTTT.

The V call is TRBV7-2, the J call TRBJ2-2; 10 bases map to TRBD2. The V segment lost 6 bases and the J segment 5 bases; nucleotides outside the gene matches: 3. CDR1 is SGHTA, CDR2 FQGNSA, per germline. The CDR3 sequence is 14 residues long. The chain's CDR3 is CASRYSGGTGELFF. CDR3 nucleotide sequence: TGTGCCAGCAGATATAGCGGGGGGACCGGGGAGCTGTTTTTT.

CDR3: CASRPVAYNEQFF. In DNA form, the CDR3 reads TGTGCCAGCAGGCCGGTGGCCTACAATGAGCAGTTCTTC. This chain connects TRBV2 to TRBJ2-1; the D is unclear. Germline loops: CDR1 SNHLY, CDR2 FYNNEI. V was trimmed by 6 bases and J by 2 bases, leaving 8 bases between them. The CDR3 spans 13 residues.

The V and J genes are TRBV7-8 and TRBJ1-2; D ambiguous. The CDR3 sequence is 15 residues long. In germline, CDR1 is SGHVS, CDR2 FQNEAQ. V shed 5 bases and J shed 2 bases, with 15 bases lying between them. The CDR3 nucleotides are TGTGCCAGCAGCACATACACAGACCCCAACTATGGCTACACCTTC. Its protein product is CASSTYTDPNYGYTF.

The chain couples TRBV4-1 to TRBJ2-7; 15 bases match TRBD2. The CDR3 length is 16 residues. Germline CDR1 MGHRA, CDR2 YSYEKL. Trimming at V came to 4 bases and at J to 6 bases, leaving 7 bases not matched to a gene. CDR3 bases: TGCGCCAGCAGCCCCCTGGGACTAGCGGGGGGCCCCGAGCAGTACTTC. Its protein is CASSPLGLAGGPEQYF.

This clone was counted a few times. The chain has TRBV6-1 and TRBJ2-7, with TRBD1 as a possible D gene (6 bases). The CDR3 covers 15 residues. Germline assignment: CDR1 MNHNS and CDR2 SASEGT. V was clipped by 1 base and J by 0 bases, with 10 bases between them. The CDR3 DNA reads TGTGCCAGCAGTGAAGGACAGGTGAGCTCCTACGAGCAGTACTTC. Translation: CASSEGQVSSYEQYF.

This chain links TRBV11-2 with TRBJ2-3; tentatively, D is TRBD2 (7 bases). Germline CDR1 reads SGHAT; CDR2 reads FQNNGV. Trimming left V 1 base short and J 0 bases short, with 14 bases between. The CDR3 length is 17 residues. CDR3 nucleotides: TGTGCCAGCAGCTTAGGGCGGGGGCCCCTTAGCACAGATACGCAGTATTTT. Translation: CASSLGRGPLSTDTQYF. Filled out from reference TRBV11-2 and TRBJ2-3, the complete variable domain reads EAGVAQSPRYKIIEKRQSVAFWCNPISGHATLYWYQQILGQGPKLLIQFQNNGVVDDSQLPKDRFSAERLKGVDSTLKIQPAKLEDSAVYLCASSLGRGPLSTDTQYFGPGTRLTVL.